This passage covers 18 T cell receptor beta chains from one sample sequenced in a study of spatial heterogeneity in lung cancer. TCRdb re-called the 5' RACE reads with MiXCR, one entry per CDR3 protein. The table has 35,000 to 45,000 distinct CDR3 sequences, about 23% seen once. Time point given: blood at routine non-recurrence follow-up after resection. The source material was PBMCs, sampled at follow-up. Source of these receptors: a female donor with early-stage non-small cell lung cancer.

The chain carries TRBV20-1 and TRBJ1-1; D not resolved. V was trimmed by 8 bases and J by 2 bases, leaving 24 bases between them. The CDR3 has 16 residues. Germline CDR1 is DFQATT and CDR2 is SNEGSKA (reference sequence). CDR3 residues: CSTTVWTAVKNTEAFF. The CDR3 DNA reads TGCAGTACTACCGTCTGGACTGCAGTTAAAAACACTGAAGCTTTCTTT.

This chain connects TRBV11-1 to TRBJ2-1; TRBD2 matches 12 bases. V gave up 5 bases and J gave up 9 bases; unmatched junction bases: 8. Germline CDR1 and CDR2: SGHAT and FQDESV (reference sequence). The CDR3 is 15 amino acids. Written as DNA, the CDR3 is TGTGCCAGCAGCCTGCTAGCGGGGGGGTTCGTTGAGCAGTTCTTC. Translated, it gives CASSLLAGGFVEQFF.

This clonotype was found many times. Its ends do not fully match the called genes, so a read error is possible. The CDR3 region is CASRYRTGELFF. The CDR3 DNA reads as TGTGCCAGCAGATACAGAACCGGGGAGCTTTTTTTT. The V call is TRBV12-3 or TRBV12-4, the J call TRBJ2-2, with TRBD2 as a possible D gene (5 bases). There are 12 residues in the CDR3.

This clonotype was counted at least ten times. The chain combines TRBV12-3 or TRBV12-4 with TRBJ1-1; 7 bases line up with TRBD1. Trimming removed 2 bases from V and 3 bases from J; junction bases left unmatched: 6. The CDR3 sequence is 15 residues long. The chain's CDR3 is CASSLTGAGDTEAFF. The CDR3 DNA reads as TGTGCCAGCAGTTTAACAGGGGCGGGCGACACTGAAGCTTTCTTT.

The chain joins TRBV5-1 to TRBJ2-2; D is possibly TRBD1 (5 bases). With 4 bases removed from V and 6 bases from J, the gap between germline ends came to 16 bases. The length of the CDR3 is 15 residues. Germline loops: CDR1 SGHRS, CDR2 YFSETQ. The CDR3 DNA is TGCGCCAGCAGCCTTCCGACAGAACCCCCCGGGGAGCTGTTTTTT. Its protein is CASSLPTEPPGELFF. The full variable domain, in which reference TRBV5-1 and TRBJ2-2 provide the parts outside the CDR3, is KAGVTQTPRYLIKTRGQQVTLSCSPISGHRSVSWYQQTPGQGLQFLFEYFSETQRNKGNFPGRFSGRQFSNSRSEMNVSTLELGDSALYLCASSLPTEPPGELFFGEGSRLTVL.

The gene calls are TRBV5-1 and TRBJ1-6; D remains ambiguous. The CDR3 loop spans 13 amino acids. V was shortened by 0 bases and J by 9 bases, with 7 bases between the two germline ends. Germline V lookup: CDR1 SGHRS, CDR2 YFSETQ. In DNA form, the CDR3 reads TGCGCCAGCAGCTTGGATCCGGGTTCACCCCTCCACTTT. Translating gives CASSLDPGSPLHF.

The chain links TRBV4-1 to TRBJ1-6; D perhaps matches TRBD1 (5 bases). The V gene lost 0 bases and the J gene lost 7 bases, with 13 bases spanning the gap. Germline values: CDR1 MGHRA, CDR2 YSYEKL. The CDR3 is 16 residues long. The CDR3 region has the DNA TGCGCCAGCAGCCAAGAGGGAGGCAGGGCAAATTCACCCCTCCACTTT. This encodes CASSQEGGRANSPLHF.

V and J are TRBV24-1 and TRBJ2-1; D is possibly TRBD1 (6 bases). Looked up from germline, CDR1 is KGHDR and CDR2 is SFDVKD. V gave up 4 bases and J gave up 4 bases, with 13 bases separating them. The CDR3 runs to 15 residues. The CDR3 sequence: CATSERTALYNEQFF. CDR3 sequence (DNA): TGTGCCACCAGTGAAAGGACAGCCCTTTACAATGAGCAGTTCTTC.

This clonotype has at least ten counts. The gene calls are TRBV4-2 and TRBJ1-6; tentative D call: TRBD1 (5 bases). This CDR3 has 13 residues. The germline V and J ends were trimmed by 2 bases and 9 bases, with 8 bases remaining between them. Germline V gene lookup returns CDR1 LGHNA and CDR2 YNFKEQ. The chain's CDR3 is CASSQIGTSPLHF. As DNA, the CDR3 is TGTGCCAGCAGCCAAATAGGGACTTCACCCCTCCACTTT.

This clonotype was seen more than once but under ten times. The CDR3: CSVESTYYGYTF. Written as DNA, the CDR3 is TGCAGCGTTGAGTCTACCTACTATGGCTACACCTTC. The chain uses TRBV29-1 and TRBJ1-2; D gene unclear. With 3 bases removed from V and 3 bases from J, the gap between germline ends came to 8 bases. Germline V gives CDR1 SQVTM, CDR2 ANQGSEA. The CDR3 contains 12 residues.

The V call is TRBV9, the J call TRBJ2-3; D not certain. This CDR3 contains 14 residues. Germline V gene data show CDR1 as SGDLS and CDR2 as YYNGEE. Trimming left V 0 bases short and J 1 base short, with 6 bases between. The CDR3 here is CASSVEVGTDTQYF. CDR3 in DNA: TGTGCCAGCAGCGTAGAAGTCGGCACAGATACGCAGTATTTT.

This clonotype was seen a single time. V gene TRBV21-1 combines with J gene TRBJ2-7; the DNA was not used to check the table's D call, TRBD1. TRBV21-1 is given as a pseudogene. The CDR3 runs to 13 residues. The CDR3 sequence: CASSKGSPHEQYV. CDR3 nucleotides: TGTGCCAGCAGCAAAGGGTCCCCCCACGAGCAGTACGTC.

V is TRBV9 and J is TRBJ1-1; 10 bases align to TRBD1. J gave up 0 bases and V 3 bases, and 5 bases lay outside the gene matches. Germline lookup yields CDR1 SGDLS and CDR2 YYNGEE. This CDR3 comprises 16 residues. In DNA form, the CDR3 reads TGTGCCAGCAGCGCTCCCGGGACAGGGGTGAACACTGAAGCTTTCTTT. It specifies CASSAPGTGVNTEAFF. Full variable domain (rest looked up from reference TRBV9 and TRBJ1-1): DSGVTQTPKHLITATGQRVTLRCSPRSGDLSVYWYQQSLDQGLQFLIQYYNGEERAKGNILERFSAQQFPDLHSELNLSSLELGDSALYFCASSAPGTGVNTEAFFGQGTRLTVV.

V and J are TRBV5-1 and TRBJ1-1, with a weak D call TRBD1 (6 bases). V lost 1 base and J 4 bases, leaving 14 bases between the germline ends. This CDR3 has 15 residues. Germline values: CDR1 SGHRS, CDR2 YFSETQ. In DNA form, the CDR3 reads TGCGCCAGCAGCTTGTTTCAGGGGATGAGCACTGAAGCTTTCTTT. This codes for CASSLFQGMSTEAFF.

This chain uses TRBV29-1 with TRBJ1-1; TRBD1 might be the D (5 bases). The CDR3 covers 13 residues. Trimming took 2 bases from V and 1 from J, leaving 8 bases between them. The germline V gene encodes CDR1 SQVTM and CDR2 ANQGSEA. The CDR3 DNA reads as TGCAGCGTTGAACAGGGATGGAACACTGAAGCTTTCTTT. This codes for CSVEQGWNTEAFF.

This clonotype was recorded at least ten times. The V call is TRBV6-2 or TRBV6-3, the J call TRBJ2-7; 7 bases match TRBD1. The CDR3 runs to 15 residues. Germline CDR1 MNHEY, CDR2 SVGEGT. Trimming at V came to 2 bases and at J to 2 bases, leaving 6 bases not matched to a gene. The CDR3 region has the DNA TGTGCCAGCAGTTACGACAGGGCCTCAACCTACGAGCAGTACTTC. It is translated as CASSYDRASTYEQYF.

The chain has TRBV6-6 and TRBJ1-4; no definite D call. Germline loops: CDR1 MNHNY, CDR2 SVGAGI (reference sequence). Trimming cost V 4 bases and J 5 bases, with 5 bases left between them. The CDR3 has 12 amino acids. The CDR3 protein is CASSLENEKLFF. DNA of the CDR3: TGTGCCAGCAGTTTGGAGAATGAAAAACTGTTTTTT.

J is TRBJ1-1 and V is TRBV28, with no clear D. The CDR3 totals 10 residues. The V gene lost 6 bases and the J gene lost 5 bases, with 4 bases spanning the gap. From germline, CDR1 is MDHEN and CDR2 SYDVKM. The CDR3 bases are TGTGCCAGCAGGAGTACTGAAGCTTTCTTT. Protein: CASRSTEAFF.